This TCR beta chain originates from a study of cytomegalovirus exposure and HLA in healthy donors. The overall study: Unique TCRs numbering roughly 85 million, obtained from HLA-typed donors, made up an early data release. Caucasian-associated ancestry cluster membership applied to about four fifths of 398 genotyped donors. Regarding the study as a whole: Earlier analysis found most TCR beta V segments productive about 87% or about 30% of the time.

Concerning this clone itself: Its antigen is unknown.

The primer mix had 60 Vbeta and 13 Jbeta primers. Methods used by the authors: A later analysis counted 70 million to 85 million unique TCR beta chains, some 12 million shared. Libraries were prepared by immunoSEQ multiplex PCR; TCRdb keeps only in-frame clonotypes and omits some of them. V, J and clone size were drawn from that table, and D and trimming were deduced from the DNA. The table records under 200,000 clones, 70% to 80% of them present only once. The specimen sequenced was PBMCs. This TCR was recovered from a man aged 25 to 45 in good health and CMV-seronegative.

The CDR3 DNA follows: TGTGCCAGCAGCTCCCAGACTAGCACAGATACGCAGTATTTT. Translated: CASSSQTSTDTQYF. The V call is TRBV7-9, the J call TRBJ2-3; D not certain. Germline lookup yields CDR1 SEHNR and CDR2 FQNEAQ (reference sequence). CDR3 length: 14 amino acids. Trimming took 4 bases from V and 0 from J, leaving 8 bases between them. Together with reference TRBV7-9 and TRBJ2-3, the CDR3 gives the full variable domain: DTGVSQNPRHKITKRGQNVTFRCDPISEHNRLYWYRQTLGQGPEFLTYFQNEAQLEKSRLLSDRFSAERPKGSFSTLEIQRTEQGDSAMYLCASSSQTSTDTQYFGPGTRLTVL.